Below, 11 T cell receptor beta chains from the same sample are listed, as sequenced in a study of blood T cells in healthy people across ages. It was with a sample-barcoded 5' primer and a J-beta primer mix that a second PCR of roughly 7 to 12 cycles was run. Via MiXCR, TCRdb re-called the 5' RACE reads, giving one row per CDR3 protein. The table has about 620,000 distinct CDR3 sequences, over 40% seen once; the top ten hold about 14%. The sample comprised blood. The receptors shown here come from a woman older than 75 in good health.

Comments on this clonotype: A single base separates this from a much larger clone, so it may be a read error. The CDR3 DNA follows: TGTGCCACCAGTGACCCGGACGCCCGGACCTACAATGAGCAGTTCTTC. It specifies CATSDPDARTYNEQFF. J is TRBJ2-1 and V is TRBV24-1; D gene uncertain. The length of the CDR3 is 16 residues. V lost 4 bases and J 2 bases, leaving 14 bases between the germline ends. CDR1 is KGHDR and CDR2 is SFDVKD in the germline V gene.

The rearrangement links TRBV7-2 to TRBJ2-5; D uncertain. Germline-derived CDR1 and CDR2 are SGHTA and FQGNSA. The V and J ends lost 8 bases and 2 bases respectively, with 12 bases between them. This CDR3 has 13 residues. The CDR3: CASGRTAQETQYF. The CDR3 DNA reads TGTGCCAGCGGCCGGACCGCTCAAGAGACCCAGTACTTC. The whole variable domain, remainder taken from reference TRBV7-2 and TRBJ2-5, is GAGVSQSPSNKVTEKGKDVELRCDPISGHTALYWYRQSLGQGLEFLIYFQGNSAPDKSGLPSDRFSAERTGGSVSTLTIQRTQQEDSAVYLCASGRTAQETQYFGPGTRLLVL.

Turning to this clonotype: A read error is possible here, since a much larger clone lies one base away. The rearrangement joins TRBV29-1 to TRBJ1-2; TRBD1 matches at 8 bases. The ends lost 3 bases at V and 5 bases at J; junction bases unmatched: 5. Germline CDR1 SQVTM, CDR2 ANQGSEA. This CDR3 comprises 13 residues. The CDR3 is CSVDGTGVYGYTF. In DNA, the CDR3 is TGCAGCGTTGATGGGACAGGAGTTTATGGCTACACCTTC. Full variable domain (missing parts from reference TRBV29-1 and TRBJ1-2): SAVISQKPSRDICQRGTSLTIQCQVDSQVTMMFWYRQQPGQSLTLIATANQGSEATYESGFVIDKFPISRPNLTFSTLTVSNMSPEDSSIYLCSVDGTGVYGYTFGSGTRLTVV.

This chain connects TRBV4-3 to TRBJ1-1, with 7 positions matching TRBD1. V gave up 0 bases and J gave up 1 base; unmatched junction bases: 2. The CDR3 is made up of 15 amino acids. Germline CDR1 and CDR2: LGHNA and YSLEER. The DNA for the CDR3 is TGCGCCAGCAGCCAAGATGCAGGGGGGAACACTGAAGCTTTCTTT. It codes for CASSQDAGGNTEAFF.

This chain links TRBV12-3 or TRBV12-4 with TRBJ1-2, with TRBD1 matching over 7 bases. CDR3 length: 17 amino acids. V shed 1 base, J shed 3 bases, and the junction held 11 bases outside the gene matches. The CDR3 nucleotides read TGTGCCAGCAGTTTAGACTCGGGACAGCCGACTTACTATGGCTACACCTTC. It translates to CASSLDSGQPTYYGYTF.

The chain uses TRBV7-2 and TRBJ2-7, with D perhaps TRBD1 (5 bases). The CDR3 runs 11 residues. CDR1 SGHTA and CDR2 FQGNSA come from the germline V gene. The V end lost 4 bases, the J end lost 10 bases, and 11 bases lay between the germline ends. The CDR3: CASSSVGQQYF. CDR3 DNA: TGTGCCAGCAGCTCCGTTGGACAACAGTACTTC.

V is TRBV6-5 and J is TRBJ1-2; maybe TRBD1 (6 bases). The length of the CDR3 is 15 residues. With 6 bases removed from V and 0 bases from J, the gap between germline ends came to 14 bases. Germline CDR1 MNHEY, CDR2 SVGAGI. This CDR3 reads CASRRGTNSNYGYTF. In nucleotides, the CDR3 is TGTGCCAGCAGAAGGGGGACAAATTCTAACTATGGCTACACCTTC.

This clonotype was seen a single time. Being one base from a much bigger clone, this may be a read error. This sequence joins TRBV27 and TRBJ1-5; TRBD1 is a possible D gene (5 bases). The CDR3 has 15 amino acids. CDR1 is MNHEY, CDR2 SMNVEV, per germline (reference sequence). The chain's CDR3 is CTSSIQGRSNQPQHF. CDR3 in DNA: TGTACCAGCAGTATTCAGGGCCGTAGCAATCAGCCCCAGCATTTT.

This clonotype showed up many times. This chain connects TRBV6-5 to TRBJ2-5; D is perhaps TRBD1 or TRBD2 (5 bases each). Germline V gene data show CDR1 as MNHEY and CDR2 as SVGAGI. The CDR3 is 14 amino acids. Trimming stripped 2 bases from V and 7 bases from J, with 14 bases between. In DNA, the CDR3 is TGTGCCAGCAGTTACGGGACGCCCTTGAGGACCCAGTACTTC. Its translation is CASSYGTPLRTQYF.

This clonotype appeared many times. The V and J genes are TRBV4-1 and TRBJ2-3; perhaps TRBD1 as D (5 bases). The V gene lost 3 bases and the J gene lost 1 base, with 8 bases spanning the gap. The V gene's germline CDR1 is MGHRA and CDR2 YSYEKL. The CDR3 contains 14 residues. The CDR3 loop reads CASSQGLGTDTQYF. In DNA, the CDR3 is TGCGCCAGCAGCCAGGGGCTAGGCACAGATACGCAGTATTTT.

J is TRBJ2-7 and V is TRBV7-9, with TRBD1 matching 7 bases. CDR1 and CDR2 from the germline V gene are SEHNR and FQNEAQ (reference sequence). This CDR3 has 17 residues. V lost 4 bases to trimming and J lost 2 bases; unmatched junction nucleotides: 14. CDR3 residues: CASSSTMTGTAAYEQYF. The CDR3 DNA sequence: TGTGCCAGCAGCTCAACAATGACGGGGACAGCCGCCTACGAGCAGTACTTC.